The rows below give T cell receptor beta chains drawn from one sample of a study of blood T cell repertoires in COVID-19. Assay: immunoSEQ multiplex PCR; the TCRdb copy retains only in-frame clones and omits some. The sample includes several thousand clones, 73% of them seen just once. Material for sequencing was peripheral blood. The receptors originated from a human donor in a cohort sampled during active COVID-19. The CDR3 runs from the conserved cysteine through the conserved F or W. Size is omitted from some rows. Given values are once, few, many or a class for expanded clones.

hyperexpanded,TRBV28,TRBJ1-5,CASSLSGVQPQHF
.,TRBV5-6,TRBJ2-7,CASSLGGGAGEQYF
.,TRBV12-3/TRBV12-4,TRBJ2-1,CASTGVREQFF
.,TRBV15,TRBJ2-1,CATSRPQIAAYNEQFF
.,TRBV9,TRBJ2-2,CASSVGAGGNTGELFF
.,TRBV7-9,TRBJ2-6,CASRPEGANVLTF
.,TRBV21-1,TRBJ2-2,CASSKDREGLAGGTGELFF
.,TRBV7-6,TRBJ2-5,CASSSSGLAGEETQYF
once,TRBV7-8,TRBJ2-7,CASSPGTGAYEQYF
.,TRBV29-1,TRBJ2-1,CSVVVLAGEFQRGPNEQFF
.,TRBV2,TRBJ2-1,CASHREGLYNEQFF
few,TRBV15,TRBJ1-6,CATSSPSTGYNSPLHF
.,TRBV29-1,TRBJ2-7,CSVEDSYYEQYF
.,TRBV27,TRBJ2-7,CASSSAGSSYEQYF
.,TRBV14,TRBJ2-1,CASSQEIPAGSSYNEQFF
.,TRBV7-9,TRBJ2-3,CASSLEGTDTQYF
.,TRBV11-2,TRBJ2-3,CASSLGTTSLDTQYF
few,TRBV24-1,TRBJ2-1,CATSDLQPTGGPTSYNEQFF
.,TRBV5-1,TRBJ1-1,CASSAVPGGNTEAFF
once,TRBV28,TRBJ2-5,CASSRSRVEKETQYF
.,TRBV6-5,TRBJ1-2,CASSYSDRLSYGYTF
.,TRBV4-3,TRBJ2-3,CASSQDTWTSGSTDTQYF
.,TRBV5-4,TRBJ1-3,CASSKDGVGDAIYF
.,TRBV24-1,TRBJ1-2,CATSDPNREGDYGYTF
.,TRBV3-1/TRBV3-2,TRBJ2-7,CASSPGQGSYEQYF
.,TRBV24-1,TRBJ1-2,CATSDFGGYGYTF
.,TRBV9,TRBJ1-1,CASSVVEGATEAFF
.,TRBV29-1,TRBJ2-7,CSVVTSGSYEQYF
.,TRBV3-1/TRBV3-2,TRBJ1-1,CASSQGPGGTEAFF
.,TRBV19,TRBJ2-1,CAGRDGTSGYNEQFF
.,TRBV4-1,TRBJ2-1,CASSQEQMPGLVGGSYNEQFF
.,TRBV5-1,TRBJ2-3,CASSLQATSDTQYF
.,TRBV9,TRBJ2-3,CASSADDSTDTQYF
.,TRBV13,.,CASSLNRGGEQYF
few,TRBV11-2,TRBJ2-7,CASSPDIPYEQYF
.,TRBV18,TRBJ1-4,CASSQNLQEEKLFF
.,TRBV30,TRBJ2-1,CAWTASSYNEQFF
.,TRBV5-1,TRBJ1-4,CASSPGVRVYEKLFF
.,TRBV28,TRBJ2-1,CASGNRGGAENEQFF
large,TRBV5-4,TRBJ2-7,CASSLKGAPPYEQYF
.,TRBV27,TRBJ2-6,CASRITGTGGAGANVLTF
.,TRBV5-4,TRBJ2-1,CASSPATSGILNEQFF
.,TRBV6-5,TRBJ2-7,CASSSDRGFEQYF
medium-sized,TRBV27,TRBJ2-6,CASSTMRLTQGTSSGANVLTF
few,TRBV27,TRBJ1-3,CASSLTAGNTIYF
once,TRBV18,TRBJ2-3,CASSPVGGSTDTQYF
.,TRBV9,TRBJ2-3,CASSPPTDTQYF
.,TRBV27,TRBJ2-2,CASSLSGLAGWNTGELFF
.,TRBV12-5,TRBJ1-1,CASEQQGLGSTEAFF
.,TRBV6-5,TRBJ2-7,CASSYQREQYF
.,TRBV7-9,TRBJ2-1,CASSTGTGDYNEQFF
.,TRBV27,TRBJ2-1,CASSLRRVEYNEQFF
.,TRBV3-1/TRBV3-2,TRBJ2-7,CASSQLGTGTGPYF
.,TRBV30,TRBJ1-4,CAWSRDSRPEKLFF
.,TRBV19,TRBJ1-6,CASSPRRRGRSDSPLHF